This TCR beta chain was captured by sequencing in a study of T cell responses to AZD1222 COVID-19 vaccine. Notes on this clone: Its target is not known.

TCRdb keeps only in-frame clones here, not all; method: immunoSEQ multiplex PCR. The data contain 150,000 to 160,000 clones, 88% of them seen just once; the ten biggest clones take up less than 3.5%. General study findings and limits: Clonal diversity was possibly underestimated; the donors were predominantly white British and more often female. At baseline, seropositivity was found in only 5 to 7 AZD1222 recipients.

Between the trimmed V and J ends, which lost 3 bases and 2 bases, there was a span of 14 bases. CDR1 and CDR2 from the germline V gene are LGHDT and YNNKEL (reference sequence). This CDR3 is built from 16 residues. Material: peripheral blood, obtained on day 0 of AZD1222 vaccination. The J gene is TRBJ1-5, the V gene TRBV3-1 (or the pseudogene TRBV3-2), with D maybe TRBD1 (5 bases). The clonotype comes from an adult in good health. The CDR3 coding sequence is TGTGCCAGCAGCCAGGGGGGGTTGGGAGGCAATCAGCCCCAGCATTTT. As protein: CASSQGGLGGNQPQHF.